The rows below give T cell receptor beta chains drawn from one sample of a study of T cells in Graves' hyperthyroidism and ophthalmopathy. Using its own MiXCR run on the multiplex PCR reads, TCRdb lists one record per CDR3 protein. The sample lists about 340,000 distinct CDR3 sequences; roughly a fifth were seen once. Material for sequencing was blood. All receptors derive from a woman aged 50 to 60 with Graves' hyperthyroidism. Each CDR3 is given with its conserved first and last residue. The D gene is left open where the match is weak. Size values are once, few and many counts, or a class for expanded clones, and some rows have none.

clone_size j_call d_call v_call cdr3_aa cdr3_nt
few TRBJ2-5 TRBD1 TRBV3-1 CASSQDGGTGGETQYF TGTGCCAGCAGCCAAGATGGGGGGACAGGGGGAGAGACCCAGTACTTC
. TRBJ1-6 TRBD1 TRBV20-1 CSARDPDRGFYNSPLHF TGCAGTGCTAGAGATCCGGACAGGGGTTTCTATAATTCACCCCTCCACTTT
. TRBJ1-1 TRBD1 TRBV28 CASSLITGAKNEAFF TGTGCCAGCAGTTTAATTACAGGGGCGAAGAATGAAGCTTTCTTT
. TRBJ1-2 . TRBV11-2 CASSLGEDTLPAGYYGYTF TGTGCCAGCAGCTTAGGTGAGGACACCCTCCCGGCGGGCTACTATGGCTACACCTTC
. TRBJ1-2 . TRBV20-1 CSASPRGNYGYTF TGCAGTGCTAGCCCGAGAGGAAACTATGGCTACACCTTC
many TRBJ2-3 . TRBV20-1 CSARAGVGTDTQYF TGCAGTGCTAGAGCGGGAGTAGGCACAGATACGCAGTATTTT
. TRBJ2-6 . TRBV27 CASSFRDTIRGANVLTF TGTGCCAGCAGTTTCCGGGACACAATACGTGGGGCCAACGTCCTGACTTTC
few TRBJ2-5 . TRBV18 CASSPYRKETQYF TGTGCCAGCTCACCCTACCGCAAAGAGACCCAGTACTTC
many TRBJ2-2 . TRBV3-1 CASSQGVGRTGELFF TGTGCCAGCAGCCAAGGGGTGGGGCGCACCGGGGAGCTGTTTTTT
few TRBJ2-5 TRBD1 TRBV15 CATSRLGTEETQYF TGTGCCACCAGCAGACTTGGGACAGAAGAGACCCAGTACTTC
many TRBJ2-3 . TRBV12-3/TRBV12-4 CASSLALGLLTDTQYF TGTGCCAGCAGTTTAGCGCTGGGACTCTTGACAGATACGCAGTATTTT
. TRBJ1-5 . TRBV15 CATRHSNQPQHF TGTGCCACCCGCCATAGCAATCAGCCCCAGCATTTT
many TRBJ2-5 TRBD2 TRBV3-1 CASSLAGAAQETQYF TGTGCCAGCAGCCTAGCGGGGGCCGCCCAAGAGACCCAGTACTTC
many TRBJ1-2 TRBD1 TRBV10-3 CASSDRETRASGYTF TGTGCCTCTAGTGACAGGGAAACCCGGGCGTCTGGCTACACCTTC
few TRBJ2-1 . TRBV5-1 CASSLGVGGNHEQFF TGCGCCAGCAGCTTGGGAGTGGGCGGGAACCATGAGCAGTTCTTC
many TRBJ2-7 TRBD1 TRBV7-9 CASSYPGQKGEQYF TGTGCCAGCAGCTATCCGGGACAGAAGGGCGAGCAGTACTTC
many TRBJ1-1 . TRBV6-5 CASSYSRVMNTEAFF TGTGCCAGCAGTTACTCAAGGGTCATGAACACTGAAGCTTTCTTT
many TRBJ1-1 . TRBV6-1 CASRETLNTEAFF TGTGCCAGCAGGGAGACATTGAACACTGAAGCTTTCTTT
few TRBJ2-5 . TRBV5-6 CASSLPHSKETQYF TGTGCCAGCAGCTTGCCCCACAGTAAAGAGACCCAGTACTTC
. TRBJ2-7 . TRBV10-3 CAISGGTSAYEQYF TGTGCCATCAGTGGAGGGACATCCGCCTACGAGCAGTACTTC
once TRBJ1-4 TRBD1 TRBV12-3/TRBV12-4 CASSLLTGGKEKLFF TGTGCCAGCAGCCTTTTGACAGGGGGAAAAGAAAAACTGTTTTTT
many TRBJ2-1 TRBD2 TRBV12-3/TRBV12-4 CASSRTSGDYNEQFF TGTGCCAGCAGCCGGACTAGCGGGGACTACAATGAGCAGTTCTTC